This TCR beta chain was sequenced for a study of lymphopenia after photon versus proton radiotherapy. Profiling relied on immunoSEQ multiplex PCR, and the TCRdb table lists in-frame clones only, not all of them. The sample holds about 160,000 clones, around nine tenths seen once. The CDR3 has 11 amino acids. V was trimmed by 0 bases and J by 8 bases, leaving 4 bases between them. CDR1 MNHNY and CDR2 SVGAGI come from the germline V gene (reference sequence). This clone was found a few times. The antigen is not known. Study-level points and caveats: Post-nadir diversity loss with photons came from oligoclonal expansion, particularly CD8+ Temra cells. Larger post-nadir TCR diversity loss correlated inversely with survival in deceased patients. Photon-treated patients lost naive T cells and TCR diversity; proton-treated stayed stable.

Material: peripheral blood, obtained from a patient treated with photon-based radiotherapy. The chain recombines TRBV6-6 with TRBJ1-2; D is uncertain. The receptor was derived from a man in his forties or fifties with gastric cancer. The CDR3 sequence is CASSYSIGYTF. In DNA, the CDR3 is TGTGCCAGCAGTTACTCGATAGGCTACACCTTC.